What follows are 20 T cell receptor beta chains derived from one specimen sequenced in a study of OX40 agonist ivuxolimab in advanced cancers. Assay: immunoSEQ multiplex PCR; the TCRdb copy retains only in-frame clones and omits some. The sample has approximately 70,000 clones, 85% to 90% seen once. The specimen was CD4+ or CD8+ T cells sorted from blood, collected in a trial of the OX40 agonist ivuxolimab. All receptors come from an adult with an advanced solid tumor such as melanoma, head and neck, liver or kidney cancer.

V gene TRBV4-1 combines with J gene TRBJ2-1; D gene ambiguous. Germline V CDR1 and CDR2: MGHRA, YSYEKL. Trimming took 5 bases from V and 9 from J, leaving 11 bases between them. CDR3 length: 12 residues. The CDR3 nucleotides read TGCGCCAGCAGCGATCCCCCAAGTGAGCAGTTCTTC. It translates to CASSDPPSEQFF.

This clone was detected once. Germline is not matched at one junction end, which may reflect a read error. The chain uses TRBV6-5 and TRBJ2-1; TRBD2 aligns across 10 bases. Germline V lookup: CDR1 MNHEY, CDR2 SVGAGI. The length of the CDR3 is 16 residues. The CDR3 DNA reads TGTGCCACCAGTTCAGCGGGAGGGGGGCCCTACAATGAGCAGTTCTTC. It is translated as CATSSAGGGPYNEQFF.

The chain couples TRBV18 to TRBJ2-7; the D gene could be TRBD1 or TRBD2 (5 bases each). V shed 8 bases and J shed 0 bases, with 11 bases lying between them. The germline V gene has CDR1 KGHSH and CDR2 LQKENI. The CDR3 spans 13 residues. In DNA, the CDR3 is TGTGCCAGCCACCCAGGGACCTCCTACGAGCAGTACTTC. Its protein product is CASHPGTSYEQYF. The entire variable domain, with the rest obtained from reference TRBV18 and TRBJ2-7, is as follows: NAGVMQNPRHLVRRRGQEARLRCSPMKGHSHVYWYRQLPEEGLKFMVYLQKENIIDESGMPKERFSAEFPKEGPSILRIQQVVRGDSAAYFCASHPGTSYEQYFGPGTRLTVT.

This chain joins TRBV7-9 and TRBJ1-2, with a tentative D call TRBD1 (5 bases). CDR3 size: 13 residues. With 5 bases removed from V and 4 bases from J, the gap between germline ends came to 11 bases. Looked up from germline, CDR1 is SEHNR and CDR2 is FQNEAQ (reference sequence). The CDR3 sequence is CASSLRQSYGYTF. The CDR3 nucleotides read TGTGCCAGCAGCCTTAGACAGTCCTATGGCTACACCTTC.

This chain joins TRBV5-6 and TRBJ1-6, with 7 bases matching TRBD1. The CDR3 has 17 amino acids. Germline CDR1 and CDR2: SGHDT and YYEEEE. Unmatched junction bases numbered 6, after V lost 3 bases and J lost 0 bases. The CDR3 bases are TGTGCCAGCAGCTGGGGACAGCCGAGCTCCTATAATTCACCCCTCCACTTT. Its translation: CASSWGQPSSYNSPLHF. Based on the CDR3 plus reference TRBV5-6 and TRBJ1-6, the full variable domain is DAGVTQSPTHLIKTRGQQVTLRCSPKSGHDTVSWYQQALGQGPQFIFQYYEEEERQRGNFPDRFSGHQFPNYSSELNVNALLLGDSALYLCASSWGQPSSYNSPLHFGNGTRLTVT.

The gene calls are TRBV15 and TRBJ2-2; the match to TRBD1 covers 9 bases. V shed 5 bases and J 3 bases; nucleotides not matched to a gene: 4. The CDR3 totals 15 residues. Germline CDR1 reads LNHNV; CDR2 reads YYDKDF (reference sequence). The CDR3 DNA reads TGTGCCACCAGCCCATGGACAGGGGACACCGGGGAGCTGTTTTTT. Amino acids: CATSPWTGDTGELFF.

The V gene is TRBV7-9, the J gene TRBJ2-1; 8 bases match TRBD2. Germline V gives CDR1 SEHNR, CDR2 FQNEAQ (reference sequence). The CDR3 runs 16 residues. The ends lost 2 bases at V and 1 base at J; junction bases unmatched: 4. DNA of the CDR3: TGTGCCAGCAGCTTACGGAGCGGGAGTTCCTACAATGAGCAGTTCTTC. Amino acids: CASSLRSGSSYNEQFF.

The chain carries TRBV4-1 and TRBJ1-2; D is possibly TRBD1 (6 bases). From germline, CDR1 is MGHRA and CDR2 YSYEKL. The CDR3 is 17 amino acids. The ends were cut back, 2 bases at V and 0 bases at J, with 16 bases in the middle. CDR3 sequence (DNA): TGCGCCAGCAGCCAACAAATAGGACAGATTGCTAACTATGGCTACACCTTC. Translated: CASSQQIGQIANYGYTF.

The chain has TRBV6-1 and TRBJ1-4; 7 bases are a match to TRBD1. Looked up from germline, CDR1 is MNHNS and CDR2 is SASEGT. This CDR3 has 14 residues. Trimming at V came to 8 bases and at J to 7 bases, leaving 10 bases not matched to a gene. CDR3 sequence: CASARQGLGEKLFF. The CDR3 region has the DNA TGTGCCAGCGCACGACAGGGTCTCGGTGAAAAACTGTTTTTT.

The V call is TRBV6-1, the J call TRBJ2-5, with D unresolved. Trimming removed 3 bases at V and 9 bases at J, with 14 bases between. Looked up from germline, CDR1 is MNHNS and CDR2 is SASEGT. CDR3 length: 13 residues. CDR3 sequence: CASSEPARWAQYF. For the CDR3, the DNA is TGTGCCAGCAGTGAGCCAGCCCGGTGGGCCCAGTACTTC.

The chain links TRBV11-3 to TRBJ1-2, with 11 bases lining up with TRBD1. Trimming cost V 0 bases and J 4 bases; bases outside gene matches: 7. CDR1 is SGHNT, CDR2 YENEEA, per germline. The CDR3 has 17 amino acids. CDR3 in amino acids: CASSLDQDRGLRYGYTF. CDR3 nucleotide sequence: TGTGCCAGCAGCTTAGATCAGGACAGGGGGCTGCGCTATGGCTACACCTTC. Full variable domain (missing parts from reference TRBV11-3 and TRBJ1-2): EAGVVQSPRYKIIEKKQPVAFWCNPISGHNTLYWYLQNLGQGPELLIRYENEEAVDDSQLPKDRFSAERLKGVDSTLKIQPAELGDSAVYLCASSLDQDRGLRYGYTFGSGTRLTVV.

This sequence joins TRBV4-1 and TRBJ1-5, with D perhaps matching TRBD1 (5 bases). V was clipped by 2 bases and J by 4 bases, with 21 bases between them. Germline lookup yields CDR1 MGHRA and CDR2 YSYEKL. The CDR3 covers 18 residues. Here the CDR3 DNA reads TGCGCCAGCAGCCAAAATACTCAGGGTTTAGCCTTAAATCAGCCCCAGCATTTT. Its translation is CASSQNTQGLALNQPQHF.

The rearrangement joins TRBV5-1 to TRBJ1-1; unclear D gene. V was cut by 0 bases and J by 7 bases, with 16 bases left in between. The length of the CDR3 is 15 residues. Germline-derived CDR1 and CDR2 are SGHRS and YFSETQ. CDR3 in DNA: TGCGCCAGCAGCTTGGACGGTAGATGGGGAGGTGAAGCTTTCTTT. Residues: CASSLDGRWGGEAFF. The full variable domain, completed using reference TRBV5-1 and TRBJ1-1, is KAGVTQTPRYLIKTRGQQVTLSCSPISGHRSVSWYQQTPGQGLQFLFEYFSETQRNKGNFPGRFSGRQFSNSRSEMNVSTLELGDSALYLCASSLDGRWGGEAFFGQGTRLTVV.

The chain is built from TRBV6-5 and TRBJ2-7; TRBD2 matches 10 bases. Germline-derived CDR1 and CDR2 are MNHEY and SVGAGI. The CDR3 sequence is 14 residues long. V was clipped by 4 bases and J by 4 bases; unmatched bases: 4. CDR3 in amino acids: CASSSSGGPYEQYF. CDR3 nucleotide sequence: TGTGCCAGCAGTTCTAGCGGGGGACCATACGAGCAGTACTTC.

The chain uses TRBV4-1 and TRBJ2-7, with D possibly being TRBD2 (6 bases). The CDR3 runs 13 residues. CDR1 and CDR2 (germline): MGHRA, YSYEKL. Trimming took off 4 bases at V and 4 bases at J, with 11 bases between the two ends. The CDR3 DNA reads as TGCGCCAGCAGCCCGAGGAGGGGTTACGAGCAGTACTTC. Translation: CASSPRRGYEQYF.

The rearrangement uses TRBV9 and TRBJ1-1; weak D call: TRBD1 (5 bases). This CDR3 is 14 amino acids long. The ends were cut back, 6 bases at V and 3 bases at J, with 15 bases in the middle. CDR1 and CDR2 (germline): SGDLS, YYNGEE. The chain's CDR3 is CASTPGAQDTEAFF. The CDR3 DNA reads as TGTGCCAGCACACCTGGGGCCCAGGACACTGAAGCTTTCTTT.

V is TRBV9 and J is TRBJ2-3, with TRBD2 identical over 8 bases. CDR1 is SGDLS, CDR2 YYNGEE, per germline. The junction had 9 bases not matched to a gene; V was cut back by 0 bases and J by 3 bases. The CDR3 is 17 residues long. For the CDR3, the DNA is TGTGCCAGCAGCGTAGCCCCAGTAGCGGGAACAACAGATACGCAGTATTTT. It translates to CASSVAPVAGTTDTQYF.

This chain connects TRBV7-2 to TRBJ2-4; D is ambiguous. Trimming shortened V by 0 bases and J by 0 bases, and 3 bases separated the two germline ends. Per germline, CDR1 SGHTA and CDR2 FQGNSA. The CDR3 covers 14 residues. The CDR3 reads CASSLAVAKNIQYF. The CDR3 DNA sequence: TGTGCCAGCAGCTTAGCGGTAGCCAAAAACATTCAGTACTTC.

The chain carries TRBV7-6 and TRBJ2-1, with 14 bases aligning to TRBD2. CDR3 length: 21 amino acids. V was clipped by 3 bases and J by 5 bases; unmatched bases: 18. Germline V CDR1 and CDR2: SGHVS, FNYEAQ. In DNA form, the CDR3 reads TGTGCCAGCAGCTTGGACAGTCAAATCTGGGGACTAGCGGGGGAGAACAATGAGCAGTTCTTC. Its translation is CASSLDSQIWGLAGENNEQFF.

This clone has just one count. The chain combines TRBV14 with TRBJ2-2; TRBD2 aligns across 9 bases. The V gene end was trimmed by 4 bases and the J gene end by 5 bases; junction bases not matched to a gene: 8. In germline, CDR1 is SGHDN, CDR2 FVKESK. The CDR3 consists of 16 residues. The CDR3 DNA reads as TGTGCCAGCAGCCCGATAGGGGGACTAGCAACCGGGGAGCTGTTTTTT. This encodes CASSPIGGLATGELFF. Variable domain in full (rest from reference TRBV14 and TRBJ2-2): EAGVTQFPSHSVIEKGQTVTLRCDPISGHDNLYWYRRVMGKEIKFLLHFVKESKQDESGMPNNRFLAERTGGTYSTLKVQPAELEDSGVYFCASSPIGGLATGELFFGEGSRLTVL.